Listed here are 19 T cell receptor beta chains from one sample, sequenced in a study of blood T cell repertoires in COVID-19. Repertoires were generated with immunoSEQ multiplex PCR, while TCRdb's copy carries only in-frame clones and drops some. The sample lists approximately 390,000 clones, around 91% occurring once. Sequenced input: peripheral blood. Receptors were obtained from a young man with active or convalescent COVID-19.

There are a few counts of this clone. The chain has TRBV7-8 and TRBJ1-1; TRBD1 matches 10 bases. The V segment lost 8 bases and the J segment 3 bases; nucleotides outside the gene matches: 3. Looked up from germline, CDR1 is SGHVS and CDR2 is FQNEAQ. The CDR3 covers 13 residues. CDR3 sequence: CASGDRGYTEAFF. Written as DNA, the CDR3 is TGTGCCAGCGGGGACAGGGGTTACACTGAAGCTTTCTTT.

The V gene is TRBV5-1, the J gene TRBJ1-1; a possible D gene is TRBD1 (5 bases). CDR1 and CDR2 from the germline V gene are SGHRS and YFSETQ. V lost 4 bases and J lost 7, with 20 bases in between. The CDR3 is 15 amino acids. This chain's CDR3 is CASSQRSGEIIEAFF. In DNA, the CDR3 is TGCGCCAGCAGCCAGAGGTCGGGGGAGATCATTGAAGCTTTCTTT.

The chain uses TRBV5-1 and TRBJ2-7; 9 bases are a match to TRBD2. The J segment lost 5 bases and the V segment lost 1 base, leaving 10 bases of the junction unmatched. The length of the CDR3 is 16 residues. CDR1 is SGHRS and CDR2 is YFSETQ in the germline V gene. CDR3 region: CASSLPGLAFPNEQYF. In nucleotides, the CDR3 is TGCGCCAGCAGCTTGCCGGGACTAGCTTTTCCGAACGAGCAGTACTTC.

The rearrangement uses TRBV9 and TRBJ1-1; 8 bases are shared with TRBD1. Germline CDR1 and CDR2: SGDLS and YYNGEE. The CDR3 is 14 residues long. The V gene end was trimmed by 5 bases and the J gene end by 3 bases; junction bases not matched to a gene: 6. The CDR3 is CASRETGEYTEAFF. The CDR3 region has the DNA TGTGCCAGCAGAGAGACAGGGGAATACACTGAAGCTTTCTTT. Supplemented by reference TRBV9 and TRBJ1-1, the full variable domain reads DSGVTQTPKHLITATGQRVTLRCSPRSGDLSVYWYQQSLDQGLQFLIQYYNGEERAKGNILERFSAQQFPDLHSELNLSSLELGDSALYFCASRETGEYTEAFFGQGTRLTVV.

The V call is TRBV5-6, the J call TRBJ2-3; perhaps TRBD2 as D (6 bases). Deletions cut 4 bases from V and 3 bases from J, with 12 bases between. Germline values: CDR1 SGHDT, CDR2 YYEEEE. There are 14 residues in the CDR3. CDR3 sequence reads: CASSPGLITDTQYF. The CDR3 nucleotides read TGTGCCAGCAGCCCGGGACTCATAACAGATACGCAGTATTTT.

The chain couples TRBV28 to TRBJ2-3; D is ambiguous. The CDR3 is 14 amino acids. The germline V gene has CDR1 MDHEN and CDR2 SYDVKM. V lost 6 bases, J lost 3 bases, and 13 bases lay in between. Here the CDR3 DNA reads TGTGCCAGCAGCCAAAATATGGCAACAGATACGCAGTATTTT. Protein sequence: CASSQNMATDTQYF.

The chain employs TRBV5-6 and TRBJ1-4, with 9 bases fitting TRBD1. J lost 7 bases, V lost 0 bases, and 4 bases had no gene match. The CDR3 is 15 residues long. The germline gives CDR1 SGHDT, CDR2 YYEEEE. This chain's CDR3 is CASSLAGTGSEKLFF. CDR3 coding DNA: TGTGCCAGCAGCTTGGCGGGGACAGGGAGTGAAAAACTGTTTTTT.

The count of this clone is one. The V gene is TRBV28, the J gene TRBJ1-2; 10 nucleotides align to TRBD1. The germline gives CDR1 MDHEN, CDR2 SYDVKM. The CDR3 spans 12 residues. The junction had 7 bases not matched to a gene; V was cut back by 10 bases and J by 8 bases. CDR3 protein: CATVGQGLGYTF. The CDR3 bases are TGTGCCACCGTGGGACAGGGGCTGGGCTACACCTTC.

The chain recombines TRBV19 with TRBJ1-4, with 12 bases fitting TRBD1. CDR3 size: 15 residues. Trimming at V came to 3 bases and at J to 8 bases, leaving 4 bases not matched to a gene. CDR1 LNHDA and CDR2 SQIVND come from the germline V gene (reference sequence). The CDR3 DNA reads TGTGCCAGTAGTATTCGGGACAGGGGGCAAGAAAAACTGTTTTTT. Translation: CASSIRDRGQEKLFF.

On this clone: The sample has other DNA sequences that encode this CDR3 too. The V gene is TRBV24-1, the J gene TRBJ2-1; tentatively, D is TRBD2 (6 bases). The V end was cut by 6 bases, the J end by 4 bases, with 6 bases between. CDR1 KGHDR and CDR2 SFDVKD come from the germline V gene. The CDR3 is 12 residues long. The CDR3 region is CATSSGYNEQFF. DNA of the CDR3: TGTGCCACCAGTAGCGGGTACAATGAGCAGTTCTTC.

The V and J genes are TRBV9 and TRBJ1-3; 9 bases are shared with TRBD1. Trimming cost V 4 bases and J 5 bases; bases outside gene matches: 4. Looked up from germline, CDR1 is SGDLS and CDR2 is YYNGEE. The CDR3 sequence is 14 residues long. CDR3 amino acids: CASSLGTGRNTIYF. For the CDR3, the DNA is TGTGCCAGCAGCCTTGGGACAGGGCGAAACACCATATATTTT.

The chain combines TRBV28 with TRBJ2-1; maybe TRBD2 (5 bases). V was trimmed by 1 base and J by 3 bases, leaving 10 bases between them. CDR1 MDHEN and CDR2 SYDVKM come from the germline V gene. The length of the CDR3 is 15 residues. CDR3 amino acids: CASSLSGNLYNEQFF. CDR3 bases: TGTGCCAGCAGTTTATCGGGAAACCTCTACAATGAGCAGTTCTTC.

There are a few counts of this clone. V usage is TRBV27 and J usage is TRBJ1-5, with 9 bases aligning to TRBD1. This CDR3 region has 15 residues. The germline V gene encodes CDR1 MNHEY and CDR2 SMNVEV (reference sequence). V gave up 6 bases and J gave up 4 bases; unmatched junction bases: 7. The DNA for the CDR3 is TGTGCCAGCAGAAATTTAGGGACAGGGAATCAGCCCCAGCATTTT. Protein product: CASRNLGTGNQPQHF.

The V call is TRBV6-2 or TRBV6-3, the J call TRBJ1-4; the D gene is possibly TRBD1 (5 bases). Germline V gives CDR1 MNHEY, CDR2 SVGEGT. Trimming removed 6 bases at V and 0 bases at J, with 17 bases between. CDR3 length equals 17 residues. CDR3 sequence (DNA): TGTGCCAGCAGCCGAACAGGCAGCCAGTCAACTAATGAAAAACTGTTTTTT. This codes for CASSRTGSQSTNEKLFF.

In DNA, the CDR3 is TGTGCCAGCAGTTACACGAGGTCAGGGGGTTACACTGAAGCTTTCTTT. Encoded protein: CASSYTRSGGYTEAFF. The chain has TRBV6-5 and TRBJ1-1; TRBD1 agrees at 7 bases. The V segment lost 2 bases and the J segment 3 bases; nucleotides outside the gene matches: 9. CDR3 size: 16 residues. Germline V gene sequence: CDR1 MNHEY, CDR2 SVGAGI.

The V and J genes are TRBV4-3 and TRBJ2-7; 7 nucleotides align to TRBD1. Trimming cost V 6 bases and J 0 bases; bases outside gene matches: 8. This CDR3 is 15 amino acids long. Germline lookup yields CDR1 LGHNA and CDR2 YSLEER. Written as DNA, the CDR3 is TGCGCCAGCAGTCCTTTAGGGGGCTACTCCTACGAGCAGTACTTC. Its protein product is CASSPLGGYSYEQYF.

Written as DNA, the CDR3 is TGTGCCAGCAGCTTAGGCGGCCAGCCTAACTATGGCTACACCTTC. Encoded protein: CASSLGGQPNYGYTF. The genes are TRBV11-2 and TRBJ1-2; D gene ambiguous. This CDR3 comprises 15 residues. Deletions cut 1 base from V and 0 bases from J, with 9 bases between. The germline gives CDR1 SGHAT, CDR2 FQNNGV. The variable domain in full, completed from reference TRBV11-2 and TRBJ1-2, reads EAGVAQSPRYKIIEKRQSVAFWCNPISGHATLYWYQQILGQGPKLLIQFQNNGVVDDSQLPKDRFSAERLKGVDSTLKIQPAKLEDSAVYLCASSLGGQPNYGYTFGSGTRLTVV.

V usage is TRBV6-5 and J usage is TRBJ1-1; 8 bases are a match to TRBD1. This CDR3 is built from 16 residues. The germline CDR1 and CDR2 sequences are MNHEY and SVGAGI. V was pared by 0 bases and J by 4 bases, with 7 bases of the junction left unmatched. As DNA, the CDR3 is TGTGCCAGCAGTTACTCGACGGGACAGGATTCCACTGAAGCTTTCTTT. This sequence encodes CASSYSTGQDSTEAFF.

The V gene is TRBV28, the J gene TRBJ2-7; 9 bases fit TRBD2. Germline loops: CDR1 MDHEN, CDR2 SYDVKM. Trimming removed 7 bases from V and 0 bases from J; junction bases left unmatched: 4. The CDR3 extends over 14 amino acids. The CDR3 region is CASTRGGASYEQYF. CDR3 nucleotides: TGTGCCAGCACCCGCGGGGGGGCCTCCTACGAGCAGTACTTC.